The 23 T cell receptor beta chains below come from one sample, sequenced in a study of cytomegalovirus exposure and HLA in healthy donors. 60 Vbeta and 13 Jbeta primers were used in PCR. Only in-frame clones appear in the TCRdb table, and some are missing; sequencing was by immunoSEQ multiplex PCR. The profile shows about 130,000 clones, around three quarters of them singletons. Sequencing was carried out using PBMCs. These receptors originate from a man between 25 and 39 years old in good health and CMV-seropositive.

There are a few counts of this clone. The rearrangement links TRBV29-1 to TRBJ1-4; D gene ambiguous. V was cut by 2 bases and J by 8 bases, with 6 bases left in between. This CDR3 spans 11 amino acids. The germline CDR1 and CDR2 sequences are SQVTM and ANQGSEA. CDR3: CSVESGEKLFF. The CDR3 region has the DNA TGCAGCGTTGAATCGGGGGAAAAACTGTTTTTT.

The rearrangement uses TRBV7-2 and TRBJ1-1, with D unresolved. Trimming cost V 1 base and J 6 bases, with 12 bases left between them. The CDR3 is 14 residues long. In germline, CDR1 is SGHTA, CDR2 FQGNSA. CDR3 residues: CASSLGSGESEAFF. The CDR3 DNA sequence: TGTGCCAGCAGCTTAGGGTCCGGTGAATCTGAAGCTTTCTTT.

CDR3 residues: CASSEDQMNEKLFF. CDR3 DNA: TGTGCCAGCAGTGAAGACCAGATGAATGAAAAACTGTTTTTT. The gene calls are TRBV2 and TRBJ1-4, with unresolved D. CDR1 SNHLY and CDR2 FYNNEI come from the germline V gene. The length of the CDR3 is 14 residues. The ends were cut back, 1 base at V and 5 bases at J, with 8 bases in the middle. Complete variable domain (other parts from reference TRBV2 and TRBJ1-4): EPEVTQTPSHQVTQMGQEVILRCVPISNHLYFYWYRQILGQKVEFLVSFYNNEISEKSEIFDDQFSVERPDGSNFTLKIRSTKLEDSAMYFCASSEDQMNEKLFFGSGTQLSVL.

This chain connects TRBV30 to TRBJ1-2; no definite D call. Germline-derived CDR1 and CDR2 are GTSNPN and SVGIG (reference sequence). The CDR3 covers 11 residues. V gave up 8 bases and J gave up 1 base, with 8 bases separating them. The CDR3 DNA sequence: TGTGCCAGCAAACTTAACTATGGCTACACCTTC. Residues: CASKLNYGYTF.

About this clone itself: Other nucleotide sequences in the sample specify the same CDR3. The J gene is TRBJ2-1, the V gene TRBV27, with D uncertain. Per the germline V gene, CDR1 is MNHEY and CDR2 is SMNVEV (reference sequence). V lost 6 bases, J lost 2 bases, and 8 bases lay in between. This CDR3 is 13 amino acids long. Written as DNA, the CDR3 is TGTGCCAGCAGCCGCAAGCCCTACAATGAGCAGTTCTTC. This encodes CASSRKPYNEQFF.

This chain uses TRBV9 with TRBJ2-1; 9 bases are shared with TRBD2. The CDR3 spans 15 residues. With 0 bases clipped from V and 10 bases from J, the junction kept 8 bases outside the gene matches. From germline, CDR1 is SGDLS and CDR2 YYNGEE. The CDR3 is CASSVGGGDSGEQFF. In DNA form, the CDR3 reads TGTGCCAGCAGCGTAGGCGGGGGGGACAGTGGGGAGCAGTTCTTC.

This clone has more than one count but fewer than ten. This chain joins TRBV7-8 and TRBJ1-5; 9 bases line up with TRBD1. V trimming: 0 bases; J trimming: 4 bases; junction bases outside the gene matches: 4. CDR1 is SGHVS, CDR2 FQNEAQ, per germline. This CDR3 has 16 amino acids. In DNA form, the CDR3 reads TGTGCCAGCAGCTTAGCGGACAGGGGTTGGAATCAGCCCCAGCATTTT. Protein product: CASSLADRGWNQPQHF.

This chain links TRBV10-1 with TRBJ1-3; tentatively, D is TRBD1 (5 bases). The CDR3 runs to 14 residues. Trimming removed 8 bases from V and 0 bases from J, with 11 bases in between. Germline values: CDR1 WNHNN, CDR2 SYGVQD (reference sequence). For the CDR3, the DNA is TGCGCCAGCGCTGAGACAGCCTCTGGAAACACCATATATTTT. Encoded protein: CASAETASGNTIYF.

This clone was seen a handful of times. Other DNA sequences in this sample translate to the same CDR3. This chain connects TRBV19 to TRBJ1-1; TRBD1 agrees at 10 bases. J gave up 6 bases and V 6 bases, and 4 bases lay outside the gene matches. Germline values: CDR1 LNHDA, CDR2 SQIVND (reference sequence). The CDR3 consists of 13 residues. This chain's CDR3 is CASSRDRGPEAFF. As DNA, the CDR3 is TGTGCCAGTAGCAGGGACAGGGGTCCTGAAGCTTTCTTT.

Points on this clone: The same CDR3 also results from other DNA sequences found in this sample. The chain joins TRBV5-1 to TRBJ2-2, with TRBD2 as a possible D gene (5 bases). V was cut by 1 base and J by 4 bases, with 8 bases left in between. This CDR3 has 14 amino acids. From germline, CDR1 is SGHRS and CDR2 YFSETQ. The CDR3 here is CASSLTGITGELFF. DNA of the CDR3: TGCGCCAGCAGCTTGACGGGGATCACCGGGGAGCTGTTTTTT.

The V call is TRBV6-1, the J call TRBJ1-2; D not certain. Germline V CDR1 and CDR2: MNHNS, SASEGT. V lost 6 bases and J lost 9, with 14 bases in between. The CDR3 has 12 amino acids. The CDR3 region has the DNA TGTGCCAGCAGGGCGGACCCGGGGAGCTACACCTTC. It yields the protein CASRADPGSYTF.

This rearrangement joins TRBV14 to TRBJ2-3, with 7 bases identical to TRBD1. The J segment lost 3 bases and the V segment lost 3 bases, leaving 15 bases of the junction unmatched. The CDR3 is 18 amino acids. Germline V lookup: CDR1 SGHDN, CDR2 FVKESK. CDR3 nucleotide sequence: TGTGCCAGCAGCCAGCAGCTTGGACAGGCAAGTGGGACAGATACGCAGTATTTT. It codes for CASSQQLGQASGTDTQYF.

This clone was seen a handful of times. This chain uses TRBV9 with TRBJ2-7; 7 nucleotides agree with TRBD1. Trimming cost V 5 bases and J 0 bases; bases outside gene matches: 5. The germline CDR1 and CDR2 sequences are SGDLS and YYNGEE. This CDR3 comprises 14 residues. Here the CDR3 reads CASRRRGLSYEQYF. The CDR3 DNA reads TGTGCCAGCAGGAGAAGGGGGCTCTCCTACGAGCAGTACTTC.

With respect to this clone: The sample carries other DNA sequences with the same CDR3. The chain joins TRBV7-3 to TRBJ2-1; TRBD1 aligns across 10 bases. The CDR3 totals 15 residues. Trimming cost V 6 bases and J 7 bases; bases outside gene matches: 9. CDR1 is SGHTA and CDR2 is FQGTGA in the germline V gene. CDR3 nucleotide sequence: TGTGCCAGCAGGCTCGGGACAGGGGTATTTAATGAGCAGTTCTTC. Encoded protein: CASRLGTGVFNEQFF. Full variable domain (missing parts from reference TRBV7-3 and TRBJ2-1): GAGVSQTPSNKVTEKGKYVELRCDPISGHTALYWYRQSLGQGPEFLIYFQGTGAADDSGLPNDRFFAVRPEGSVSTLKIQRTERGDSAVYLCASRLGTGVFNEQFFGPGTRLTVL.

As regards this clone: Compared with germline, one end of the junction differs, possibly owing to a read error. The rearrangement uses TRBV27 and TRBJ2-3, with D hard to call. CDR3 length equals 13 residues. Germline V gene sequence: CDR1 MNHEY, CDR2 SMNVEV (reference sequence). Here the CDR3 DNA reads TGTGCCAGCAGTCCGTCCCTCACAAATACGCAGTATTTT. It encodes CASSPSLTNTQYF.

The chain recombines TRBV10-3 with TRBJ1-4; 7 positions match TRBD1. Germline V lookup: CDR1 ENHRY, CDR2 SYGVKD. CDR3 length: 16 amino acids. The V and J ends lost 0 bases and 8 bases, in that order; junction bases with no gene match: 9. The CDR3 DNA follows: TGTGCCATCAGTGAGTCGGAGGACAGGTCCTCCGAAAAACTGTTTTTT. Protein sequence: CAISESEDRSSEKLFF.

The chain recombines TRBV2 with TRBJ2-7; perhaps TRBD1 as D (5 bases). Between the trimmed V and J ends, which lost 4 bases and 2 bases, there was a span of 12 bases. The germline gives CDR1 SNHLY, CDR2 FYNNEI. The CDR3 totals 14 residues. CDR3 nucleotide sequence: TGTGCCAGCAGTGTAGGACACTTCGCCTACGAGCAGTACTTC. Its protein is CASSVGHFAYEQYF.

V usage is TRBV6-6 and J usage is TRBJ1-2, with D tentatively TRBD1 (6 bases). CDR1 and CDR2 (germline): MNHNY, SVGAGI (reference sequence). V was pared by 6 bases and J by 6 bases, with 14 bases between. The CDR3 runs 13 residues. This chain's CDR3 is CASSQGFLHGYTF. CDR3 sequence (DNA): TGTGCCAGCAGCCAGGGGTTTTTGCATGGCTACACCTTC.

The CDR3 sequence is CAWSRGLAVNEQFF. The DNA of the CDR3 is TGTGCCTGGTCACGGGGACTAGCCGTCAATGAGCAGTTCTTC. This rearrangement joins TRBV30 to TRBJ2-1, with 9 bases that match TRBD2. J lost 6 bases, V lost 5 bases, and 8 bases had no gene match. Germline-derived CDR1 and CDR2 are GTSNPN and SVGIG (reference sequence). The CDR3 has 14 amino acids.

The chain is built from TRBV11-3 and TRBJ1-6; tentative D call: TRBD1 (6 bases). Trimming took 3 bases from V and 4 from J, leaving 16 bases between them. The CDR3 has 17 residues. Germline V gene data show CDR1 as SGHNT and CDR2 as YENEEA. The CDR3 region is CASSLALPGVYNSPLHF. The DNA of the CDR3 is TGTGCCAGCAGCTTGGCCCTGCCAGGGGTTTATAATTCACCCCTCCACTTT.

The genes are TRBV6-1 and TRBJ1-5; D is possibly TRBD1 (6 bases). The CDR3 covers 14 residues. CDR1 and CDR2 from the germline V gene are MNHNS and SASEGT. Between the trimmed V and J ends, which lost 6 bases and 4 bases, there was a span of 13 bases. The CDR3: CASSHTGLNQPQHF. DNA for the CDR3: TGTGCCAGCAGCCACACAGGGCTAAATCAGCCCCAGCATTTT.

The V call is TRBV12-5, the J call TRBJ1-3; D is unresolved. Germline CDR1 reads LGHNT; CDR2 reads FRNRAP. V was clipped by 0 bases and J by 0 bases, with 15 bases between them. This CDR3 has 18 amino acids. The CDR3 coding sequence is TGTGCTAGTGGTTTGGTGGTACAGAAAAGAATCTCTGGAAACACCATATATTTT. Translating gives CASGLVVQKRISGNTIYF.

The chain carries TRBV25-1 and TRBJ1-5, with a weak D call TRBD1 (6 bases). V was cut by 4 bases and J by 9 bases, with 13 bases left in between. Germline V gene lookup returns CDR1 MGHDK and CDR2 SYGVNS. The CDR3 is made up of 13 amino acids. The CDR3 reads CASSAAIRGPQHF. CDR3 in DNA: TGTGCCAGCAGTGCAGCGATCAGGGGGCCCCAGCATTTT.